Each of the 30 T cell receptor beta chains below was sequenced from the same sample in a study of cytomegalovirus exposure and HLA in healthy donors. PCR employed 60 Vbeta and 13 Jbeta primers. Clones were sequenced by immunoSEQ multiplex PCR, and TCRdb holds only the in-frame ones, with some missing. This table holds 150,000 to 200,000 clones, approximately 82% found once. The sequencing sample was made of PBMCs. The receptors shown here come from a male donor in good health and CMV-seropositive.

The rearrangement links TRBV5-8 to TRBJ1-2, with 7 positions matching TRBD1. The CDR3 is 15 amino acids. V trimming: 3 bases; J trimming: 4 bases; junction bases outside the gene matches: 9. From germline, CDR1 is SGHTS and CDR2 YDEGEE. This CDR3 is CASSWTPGQSYGYTF. CDR3 bases: TGTGCCAGCAGCTGGACCCCGGGACAGTCCTATGGCTACACCTTC. The complete variable domain, with remaining parts taken from reference TRBV5-8 and TRBJ1-2, reads EAGVTQSPTHLIKTRGQQATLRCSPISGHTSVYWYQQALGLGLQFLLWYDEGEERNRGNFPPRFSGRQFPNYSSELNVNALELEDSALYLCASSWTPGQSYGYTFGSGTRLTVV.

The chain joins TRBV4-1 to TRBJ2-2; 8 nucleotides align to TRBD2. The CDR3 runs to 19 residues. CDR1 and CDR2 (germline): MGHRA, YSYEKL. J lost 0 bases, V lost 0 bases, and 9 bases had no gene match. CDR3 amino acids: CASSQEGLAGYANTGELFF. The CDR3 DNA sequence: TGCGCCAGCAGCCAAGAAGGGCTAGCGGGTTACGCGAACACCGGGGAGCTGTTTTTT.

The V gene is TRBV19, the J gene TRBJ1-4; TRBD1 is a possible D gene (6 bases). The ends were cut back, 2 bases at V and 8 bases at J, with 12 bases in the middle. CDR1 and CDR2 (germline): LNHDA, SQIVND (reference sequence). This CDR3 spans 14 amino acids. This chain's CDR3 is CASSIQGQQEKLFF. The CDR3 bases are TGTGCCAGTAGTATACAAGGACAGCAGGAAAAACTGTTTTTT. Together with reference TRBV19 and TRBJ1-4, the CDR3 gives the full variable domain: DGGITQSPKYLFRKEGQNVTLSCEQNLNHDAMYWYRQDPGQGLRLIYYSQIVNDFQKGDIAEGYSVSREKKESFPLTVTSAQKNPTAFYLCASSIQGQQEKLFFGSGTQLSVL.

This chain joins TRBV2 and TRBJ1-4; D is perhaps TRBD1 (6 bases). Germline V lookup: CDR1 SNHLY, CDR2 FYNNEI. Trimming removed 8 bases at V and 7 bases at J, with 17 bases between. The length of the CDR3 is 14 residues. The CDR3 DNA sequence: TGTGCCAGCGCCTACAGGGAATCGGCTGAAAAACTGTTTTTT. Its translation: CASAYRESAEKLFF.

CDR3 sequence: CASRPGDFPTGELFF. CDR3 DNA sequence: TGTGCCAGCAGGCCCGGGGACTTTCCAACCGGGGAGCTGTTTTTT. The chain uses TRBV5-4 and TRBJ2-2; D is perhaps TRBD2 (6 bases). The CDR3 is 15 amino acids. Trimming stripped 5 bases from V and 5 bases from J, with 16 bases between. Germline V lookup: CDR1 SGHNT, CDR2 YYREEE (reference sequence).

The chain uses TRBV13 and TRBJ1-4, with 9 nucleotides matching TRBD1. The CDR3 is made up of 15 amino acids. The germline V gene has CDR1 PRHDT and CDR2 FYEKMQ (reference sequence). J gave up 8 bases and V 5 bases, and 9 bases lay outside the gene matches. The CDR3: CASSPQGAPGEKLFF. The CDR3 DNA sequence: TGTGCCAGCAGCCCACAGGGGGCACCGGGGGAAAAACTGTTTTTT.

The chain is built from TRBV7-2 and TRBJ1-5; unclear D gene. The CDR3 totals 15 residues. V was pared by 2 bases and J by 3 bases, with 11 bases between. Germline CDR1 SGHTA, CDR2 FQGNSA. The CDR3 coding sequence is TGTGCCAGCAGCTTAACTGCCAATAACAATCAGCCCCAGCATTTT. It is translated as CASSLTANNNQPQHF.

The CDR3 region is CSVEDQWHEQFF. As DNA, the CDR3 is TGCAGCGTTGAAGATCAGTGGCATGAGCAGTTCTTC. This chain connects TRBV29-1 to TRBJ2-1; D gene unclear. The germline gives CDR1 SQVTM, CDR2 ANQGSEA. V was shortened by 0 bases and J by 8 bases, with 8 bases between the two germline ends. The CDR3 consists of 12 residues.

The chain recombines TRBV10-3 with TRBJ2-1, with 7 bases lining up with TRBD2. The CDR3 runs 19 residues. Germline CDR1 reads ENHRY; CDR2 reads SYGVKD. Trimming cost V 2 bases and J 8 bases; bases outside gene matches: 21. The CDR3 DNA reads as TGTGCCATCAGTGAGGGGGGGGGAGGAGCCGAACGCTTACGGGATGAGCAGTTCTTC. This sequence encodes CAISEGGGGAERLRDEQFF.

This chain joins TRBV28 and TRBJ2-1, with D maybe TRBD1 (7 bases). V was cut by 8 bases and J by 6 bases, with 17 bases left in between. This CDR3 is built from 14 residues. Germline CDR1 and CDR2: MDHEN and SYDVKM. As DNA, the CDR3 is TGTGCCAGCCGGGGGCAGGGGGGATCCAATGAGCAGTTCTTC. It specifies CASRGQGGSNEQFF.

The chain uses TRBV5-6 and TRBJ2-7; maybe TRBD1 (6 bases). V was shortened by 4 bases and J by 1 base, with 18 bases between the two germline ends. CDR1 is SGHDT, CDR2 YYEEEE, per germline. This CDR3 is 16 amino acids long. CDR3 protein: CASSPSTGMWSYEQYF. The CDR3 DNA follows: TGTGCCAGCAGCCCGTCAACAGGGATGTGGTCCTACGAGCAGTACTTC.

The chain combines TRBV11-3 with TRBJ1-4; a weak D match, TRBD1 (5 bases). With 4 bases removed from V and 8 bases from J, the gap between germline ends came to 20 bases. This CDR3 spans 16 amino acids. The V gene's germline CDR1 is SGHNT and CDR2 YENEEA. The CDR3 sequence: CASSSEGNTRGEKLFF. The CDR3 coding sequence is TGTGCCAGCAGCTCCGAGGGGAACACGCGGGGGGAAAAACTGTTTTTT.

The rearrangement joins TRBV19 to TRBJ2-6, with 11 bases matching TRBD2. The CDR3 has 18 amino acids. Germline V gives CDR1 LNHDA, CDR2 SQIVND (reference sequence). V was clipped by 5 bases and J by 4 bases; unmatched bases: 10. CDR3 residues: CASSALAGGPTGANVLTF. CDR3 in DNA: TGTGCCAGTAGTGCATTAGCGGGAGGGCCTACGGGGGCCAACGTCCTGACTTTC.

The chain joins TRBV5-1 to TRBJ2-5; no reliable D call. The CDR3 is made up of 13 amino acids. From germline, CDR1 is SGHRS and CDR2 YFSETQ. Deletions cut 1 base from V and 5 bases from J, with 9 bases between. The CDR3 loop reads CASSLLFEETQYF. The DNA of the CDR3 is TGCGCCAGCAGCTTGCTCTTCGAGGAGACCCAGTACTTC.

The chain carries TRBV7-2 and TRBJ1-6; no clear D gene. CDR1 and CDR2 (germline): SGHTA, FQGNSA. The V gene lost 5 bases and the J gene lost 8 bases, with 13 bases spanning the gap. The length of the CDR3 is 14 residues. The CDR3 coding sequence is TGTGCCAGCAGCCCCGGTCCCCGGGATTCACCCCTCCACTTT. Its translation: CASSPGPRDSPLHF. Drawing the rest from reference TRBV7-2 and TRBJ1-6, the complete variable domain is GAGVSQSPSNKVTEKGKDVELRCDPISGHTALYWYRQSLGQGLEFLIYFQGNSAPDKSGLPSDRFSAERTGGSVSTLTIQRTQQEDSAVYLCASSPGPRDSPLHFGNGTRLTVT.

This chain links TRBV30 with TRBJ1-4; D might be TRBD1 (6 bases). Per germline, CDR1 GTSNPN and CDR2 SVGIG (reference sequence). This CDR3 has 13 residues. Trimming removed 3 bases from V and 12 bases from J, with 17 bases in between. CDR3 amino acids: CAWRYYSSGELFF. For the CDR3, the DNA is TGTGCCTGGAGGTATTACAGCTCAGGGGAACTGTTTTTT.

The chain carries TRBV15 and TRBJ1-2, with D perhaps TRBD1 (5 bases). This CDR3 has 14 residues. V lost 3 bases, J lost 4 bases, and 12 bases lay in between. Germline V lookup: CDR1 LNHNV, CDR2 YYDKDF (reference sequence). CDR3 protein: CATSRGGETYGYTF. For the CDR3, the DNA is TGTGCCACCAGCAGGGGGGGGGAGACCTATGGCTACACCTTC.

This chain links TRBV6-5 with TRBJ1-5; the match to TRBD1 covers 7 bases. V was clipped by 10 bases and J by 2 bases; unmatched bases: 5. The CDR3 runs to 13 residues. Germline V lookup: CDR1 MNHEY, CDR2 SVGAGI. This CDR3 is CATRGQGNQPQHF. CDR3 nucleotide sequence: TGTGCCACCAGAGGACAGGGCAATCAGCCCCAGCATTTT.

The chain uses TRBV30 and TRBJ2-2; D is undetermined. Per germline, CDR1 GTSNPN and CDR2 SVGIG (reference sequence). V lost 3 bases and J 6 bases, leaving 11 bases between the germline ends. The CDR3 is 13 residues long. CDR3 in amino acids: CAWRSTSAGELFF. DNA of the CDR3: TGTGCCTGGAGGAGTACCTCCGCCGGGGAGCTGTTTTTT. Full variable domain (remainder filled in from reference TRBV30 and TRBJ2-2): SQTIHQWPATLVQPVGSPLSLECTVEGTSNPNLYWYRQAAGRGLQLLFYSVGIGQISSEVPQNLSASRPQDRQFILSSKKLLLSDSGFYLCAWRSTSAGELFFGEGSRLTVL.

This clone showed up just once. The chain recombines TRBV2 with TRBJ1-2, with D perhaps matching TRBD1 (6 bases). V was shortened by 7 bases and J by 5 bases, with 17 bases between the two germline ends. Germline loops: CDR1 SNHLY, CDR2 FYNNEI. The CDR3 spans 14 residues. The CDR3 DNA reads TGTGCCAGCACTGAGGCCAGGGGTAATTATGGCTACACCTTC. Translated, it gives CASTEARGNYGYTF.

This clone was counted ten times or more. The rearrangement joins TRBV6-1 to TRBJ1-1; 11 bases align to TRBD1. The CDR3 runs to 15 residues. J lost 7 bases, V lost 5 bases, and 9 bases had no gene match. Germline lookup yields CDR1 MNHNS and CDR2 SASEGT. The CDR3 reads CASSPSGQGGFEAFF. The CDR3 DNA is TGTGCCAGCAGTCCATCGGGACAGGGGGGTTTTGAAGCTTTCTTT.

CDR3 residues: CAIRAAGGPVGEQFF. The CDR3 DNA follows: TGTGCCATCAGAGCAGCGGGAGGGCCTGTCGGTGAGCAGTTCTTC. This chain links TRBV10-3 with TRBJ2-1; TRBD2 agrees at 10 bases. CDR3 length: 15 amino acids. Trimming removed 6 bases from V and 9 bases from J; junction bases left unmatched: 11. Per the germline V gene, CDR1 is ENHRY and CDR2 is SYGVKD.

The chain's CDR3 is CASKLATGNSPLHF. The CDR3 DNA sequence: TGTGCCAGCAAACTAGCGACGGGAAATTCACCCCTCCACTTT. J is TRBJ1-6 and V is TRBV13; D unclear. CDR1 is PRHDT, CDR2 FYEKMQ, per germline (reference sequence). The CDR3 covers 14 residues. Trimming took 7 bases from V and 7 from J, leaving 14 bases between them.

The chain carries TRBV5-6 and TRBJ2-5; no firm D call. The J call may be mistaken, given a closer DNA end match to TRBJ2-7. The CDR3 length is 12 residues. Germline CDR1 and CDR2: SGHDT and YYEEEE. The CDR3 coding sequence is TGTGCCAGCAGCTTGGGGTCCCACGAGCAGTACTTC. Amino acid sequence: CASSLGSHEQYF.

The chain couples TRBV7-9 to TRBJ2-5; 8 bases are shared with TRBD1. The J call is doubtful: the DNA matches TRBJ2-7 better. This CDR3 region has 14 residues. Germline CDR1 SEHNR, CDR2 FQNEAQ (reference sequence). The CDR3 coding sequence is TGTGCCAGCAGCTCATCAGGGGGCTTCTACGAGCAGTACTTC. Its translation: CASSSSGGFYEQYF.

J is TRBJ1-6 and V is TRBV7-2; 10 bases fit TRBD1. The J segment lost 8 bases and the V segment lost 2 bases, leaving 9 bases of the junction unmatched. The germline V gene encodes CDR1 SGHTA and CDR2 FQGNSA. CDR3 length equals 17 residues. The CDR3 spells CASSLLTSGTGDSPLHF. CDR3 DNA: TGTGCCAGCAGCTTATTGACGTCCGGGACAGGGGATTCACCCCTCCACTTT.

The gene calls are TRBV9 and TRBJ1-6; maybe TRBD1 (5 bases). This CDR3 is built from 14 residues. The ends were cut back, 0 bases at V and 5 bases at J, with 6 bases in the middle. Germline CDR1 SGDLS, CDR2 YYNGEE. The CDR3 sequence is CASSVGTNNSPLHF. CDR3 sequence (DNA): TGTGCCAGCAGCGTAGGGACAAATAATTCACCCCTCCACTTT.

The CDR3 sequence: CASSPLGLSNSPLHF. CDR3 nucleotide sequence: TGTGCCAGCTCACCACTGGGGCTCTCTAATTCACCCCTCCACTTT. J is TRBJ1-6 and V is TRBV18; possible D gene TRBD1, 5 bases. With 1 base removed from V and 6 bases from J, the gap between germline ends came to 10 bases. Germline V gives CDR1 KGHSH, CDR2 LQKENI. CDR3 length: 15 residues.

V gene TRBV7-2 combines with J gene TRBJ2-2; D remains unclear. The CDR3 length is 12 residues. The germline V gene encodes CDR1 SGHTA and CDR2 FQGNSA. V was trimmed by 5 bases and J by 6 bases, leaving 7 bases between them. The CDR3 nucleotides are TGTGCCAGCAGCCCTTATTCCGGGGAGCTGTTTTTT. Translation: CASSPYSGELFF.

The V call is TRBV7-9, the J call TRBJ1-2; tentatively, D is TRBD1 (6 bases). Germline CDR1 reads SEHNR; CDR2 reads FQNEAQ (reference sequence). The CDR3 loop spans 17 amino acids. The germline V and J ends were trimmed by 3 bases and 0 bases, with 17 bases remaining between them. The DNA for the CDR3 is TGTGCCAGCAGCTTGAAGGGTTCACAGGGCGCTAACTATGGCTACACCTTC. Residues: CASSLKGSQGANYGYTF.